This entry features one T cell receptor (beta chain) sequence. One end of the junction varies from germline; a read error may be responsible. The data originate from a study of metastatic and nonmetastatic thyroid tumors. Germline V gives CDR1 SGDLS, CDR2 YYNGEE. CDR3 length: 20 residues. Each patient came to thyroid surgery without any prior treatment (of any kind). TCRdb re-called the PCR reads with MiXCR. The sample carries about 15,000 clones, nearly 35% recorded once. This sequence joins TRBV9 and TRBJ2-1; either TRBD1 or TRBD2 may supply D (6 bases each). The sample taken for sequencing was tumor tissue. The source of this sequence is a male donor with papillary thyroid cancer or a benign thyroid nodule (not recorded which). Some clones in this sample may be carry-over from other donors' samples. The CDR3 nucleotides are TGTGCCAGCAGCGTAGGTACACAGGTAAAATCGGGGGCGCTTTACAATGAGCGGTTCTTC. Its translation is CASSVGTQVKSGALYNERFF.